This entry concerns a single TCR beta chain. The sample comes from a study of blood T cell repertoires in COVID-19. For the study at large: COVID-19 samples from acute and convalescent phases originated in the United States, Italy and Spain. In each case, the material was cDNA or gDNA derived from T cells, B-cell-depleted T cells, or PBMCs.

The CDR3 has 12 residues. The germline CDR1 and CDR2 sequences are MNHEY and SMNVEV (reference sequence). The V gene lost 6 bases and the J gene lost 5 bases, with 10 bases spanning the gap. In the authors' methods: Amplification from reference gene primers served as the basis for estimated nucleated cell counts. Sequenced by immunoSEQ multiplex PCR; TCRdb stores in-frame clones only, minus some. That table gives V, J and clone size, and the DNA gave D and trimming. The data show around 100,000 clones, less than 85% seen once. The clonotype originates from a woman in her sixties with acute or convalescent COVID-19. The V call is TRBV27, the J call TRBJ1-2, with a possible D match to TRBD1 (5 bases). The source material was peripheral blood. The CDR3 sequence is CASSNGGYGYTF. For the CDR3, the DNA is TGTGCCAGCAGCAATGGGGGGTATGGCTACACCTTC.